The clone carrying this T cell receptor (beta chain) was observed a few times. The sample is drawn from a study of blood T cell repertoires in COVID-19. Study-wide context: Sample material is recorded as cDNA or gDNA derived from T cells, B-cell-depleted T cells, or PBMCs.

J lost 7 bases, V lost 4 bases, and 11 bases had no gene match. This CDR3 spans 15 amino acids. Germline CDR1 SGHTS, CDR2 YDEGEE. Libraries were prepared by immunoSEQ multiplex PCR; TCRdb keeps only in-frame clonotypes and omits some of them. The sample lists some 30,000 clones, about 91% occurring once. The V call is TRBV5-8, the J call TRBJ1-5; 7 nucleotides match TRBD1. The receptor comes from a man over 45 with active COVID-19. Sequenced input: peripheral blood. DNA for the CDR3: TGTGCCAGCAGCATTGGACAGGATGGCTTGCAGCCCCAGCATTTT. This encodes CASSIGQDGLQPQHF.